This T cell receptor beta chain appears in the sequencing data of a study of blood T cells in healthy people across ages. Study observations and caveats: The recorded TCR beta diversity per million T cells decreased in a roughly linear manner with age. Long-lived and aged donors differed, with more naive CD4+ cells and higher diversity in the long-lived. Estimates of total diversity, which came from one million sequenced T cells, were considered to be underestimates.

Deletions cut 2 bases from V and 0 bases from J, with 13 bases between. Germline CDR1 is DFQATT and CDR2 is SNEGSKA (reference sequence). CDR3 size: 15 residues. A second PCR of roughly 7 to 11 cycles used a sample-barcoded 5' primer and a J-beta primer mix. TCRdb ran MiXCR on the 5' RACE reads and lists one entry per CDR3 protein. This table holds 600,000 or so distinct CDR3 sequences, roughly 31% found once. With respect to this clonotype: Its target is unknown.

Sequences were obtained from blood. V and J are TRBV20-1 and TRBJ1-1; D gene unclear. The origin of this receptor is a woman of 80 years or more in good health. The CDR3 coding sequence is TGCAGTGCTAGACCCGTCCAGCCCCTGAACACTGAAGCTTTCTTT. Translation: CSARPVQPLNTEAFF.